The T cell receptor (beta chain) under discussion was sequenced for a study of cytomegalovirus exposure and HLA in healthy donors. The junction had 7 bases not matched to a gene; V was cut back by 5 bases and J by 2 bases. Germline loops: CDR1 KGHSY, CDR2 FQNENV. This CDR3 spans 15 amino acids. The PCR made use of 60 Vbeta and 13 Jbeta primers. The protocol was immunoSEQ multiplex PCR, while the TCRdb copy is restricted to in-frame clones and leaves out a portion. The sample includes roughly 100,000 clones, roughly 79% seen only once; the top ten take roughly 4.1%. The sequenced sample consisted of PBMCs. The sequence was obtained from a man aged 35 to 55 in good health and CMV-seronegative. This rearrangement joins TRBV16 to TRBJ1-2; the match to TRBD1 covers 8 bases. The CDR3 sequence: CASSKTGAENYGYTF. CDR3 DNA sequence: TGTGCCAGCAGCAAGACAGGGGCCGAGAACTATGGCTACACCTTC.